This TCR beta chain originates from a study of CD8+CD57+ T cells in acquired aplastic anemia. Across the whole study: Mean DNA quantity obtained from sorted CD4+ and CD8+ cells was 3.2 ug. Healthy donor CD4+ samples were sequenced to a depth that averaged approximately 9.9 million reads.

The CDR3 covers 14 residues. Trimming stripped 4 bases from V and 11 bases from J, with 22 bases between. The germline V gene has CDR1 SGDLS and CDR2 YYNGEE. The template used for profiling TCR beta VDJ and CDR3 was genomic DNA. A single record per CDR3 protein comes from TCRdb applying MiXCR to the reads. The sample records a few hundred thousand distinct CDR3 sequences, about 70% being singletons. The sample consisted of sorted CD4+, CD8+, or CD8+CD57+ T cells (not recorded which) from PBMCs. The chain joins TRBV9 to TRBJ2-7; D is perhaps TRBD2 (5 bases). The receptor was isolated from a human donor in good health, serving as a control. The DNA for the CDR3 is TGTGCCAGCAGCTTCCACGGGGAACTGAACTACGAGTACTTC. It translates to CASSFHGELNYEYF. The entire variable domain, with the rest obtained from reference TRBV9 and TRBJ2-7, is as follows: DSGVTQTPKHLITATGQRVTLRCSPRSGDLSVYWYQQSLDQGLQFLIQYYNGEERAKGNILERFSAQQFPDLHSELNLSSLELGDSALYFCASSFHGELNYEYFGPGTRLTVT.